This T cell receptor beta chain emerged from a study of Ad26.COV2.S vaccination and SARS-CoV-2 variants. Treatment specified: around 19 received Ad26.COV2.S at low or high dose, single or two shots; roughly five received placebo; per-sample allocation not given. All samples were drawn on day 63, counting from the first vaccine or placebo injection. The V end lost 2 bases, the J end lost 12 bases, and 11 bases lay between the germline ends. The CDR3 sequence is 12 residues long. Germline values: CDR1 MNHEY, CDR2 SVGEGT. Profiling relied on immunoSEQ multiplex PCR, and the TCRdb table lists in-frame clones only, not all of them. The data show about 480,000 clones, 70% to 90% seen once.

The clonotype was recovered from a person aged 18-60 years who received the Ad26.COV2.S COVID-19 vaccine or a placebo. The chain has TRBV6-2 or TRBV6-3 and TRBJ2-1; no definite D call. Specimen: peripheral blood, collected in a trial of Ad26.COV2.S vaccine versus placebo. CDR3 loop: CASSYPLVGQFF. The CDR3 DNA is TGTGCCAGCAGTTACCCGTTGGTAGGGCAGTTCTTC.